This note documents a single T cell receptor beta chain sequence. This sample was taken from a study of blood T cell repertoires in COVID-19. The overall study: Collection of acute and convalescent COVID-19 samples took place in the United States, Italy and Spain. In each case, the material was cDNA or gDNA derived from T cells, B-cell-depleted T cells, or PBMCs.

Per the original data handling: Quantification of nucleated cells was approximated via reference gene primer amplification. The data were produced by immunoSEQ multiplex PCR, yet TCRdb's version contains in-frame clones alone and is incomplete. V and J calls and clone size are given by that table; D and trimming were obtained from the DNA. This sample has approximately 92,000 clones, with roughly 72% found just once. Per germline, CDR1 PRHDT and CDR2 FYEKMQ (reference sequence). CDR3 length: 16 amino acids. The junction had 3 bases not matched to a gene; V was cut back by 1 base and J by 0 bases. This TCR derives from a woman in her fifties or sixties in a cohort sampled during active or convalescent COVID-19. Sequenced material: peripheral blood. The rearrangement joins TRBV13 to TRBJ1-3; 7 bases agree with TRBD1. The CDR3 DNA is TGTGCCAGCAGCTTAGAGGGGGCTCCCTCTGGAAACACCATATATTTT. It is translated as CASSLEGAPSGNTIYF.